This T cell receptor beta chain derives from a study of T cell repertoires in cytomegalovirus infection (dated by TCRdb to the late 2010s). In the study overall: The peptide stimulations were aimed at well-studied HLA-B-restricted epitopes as well as recently identified HLA-C-restricted CMV epitopes, whose presentation resists viral immunomodulation. Donor HLA type was relevant to the analysis, because carriage of CMV infection together with the matching HLA type was indicated by public TCR beta signatures. Paper-wide results and their limitations: The ex vivo response was dominated by HLA-C-restricted CMV-specific TCR beta clonotypes, and the single most frequent clonotype in two of eight donors was supplied by these HLA-C-restricted clonotypes. Cumulative frequency of public TCR beta family members discriminated carriers of CMV infection plus the relevant HLA type in this cohort and an independent 352-donor cohort.

From cysteine to phenylalanine, the CDR3 is 13 amino acids long. The DNA shown is the 39-base CDR3, in frame from base 1. Reading the germline V gene gives CDR1 SGHVS and CDR2 FQNEAQ. V is pared back by 1 base and J by 2 bases, with 6 bases lying between the germline termini. The sequencer was an Illumina HiSeq 1500. The raw public reads went through TCRdb reprocessing: fastp at Q25, MiXCR clone calling, in-frame beta chains kept. A single entry per CDR3 protein holds the most common genes and DNA from its merged rows. The sample table lists around 770,000 distinct CDR3 sequences, 29% of them with a count of one. Less than 15% of the sample is in the top ten clones. This sample's treatment or condition label indicates: in vitro stimulation with specific CMV peptide epitopes to enrich CMV-specific T cells. This clonotype appeared many times. What this receptor recognizes is not known. The sample holds no much larger clone one base away, and base qualities are not on file.

Specimen: cultured CD8+ T cells from PBMCs, collected from culture after CMV antigen stimulation. This sequence uses TRBV7-8 and TRBJ2-7; matching of 6 bases hints at TRBD1 as the D gene. This receptor was obtained from a human donor in good health (CMV status not recorded). Some clones in this sample may be carry-over from other donors' samples. The bases read TGTGCCAGCAGCTTAGACAGGGCCTACGAGCAGTACTTC. Its translation is CASSLDRAYEQYF.